This T cell receptor (beta chain) was sequenced during a study of identifying expanded T cells in peripheral blood. V dropped 5 bases and J dropped 8 bases, with 15 bases sitting between them. The germline CDR1 and CDR2 sequences are KGHSH and LQKENI. The CDR3 spans 13 residues. No infections or other immune events were documented during collection. Clones were sequenced by immunoSEQ multiplex PCR, and TCRdb holds only the in-frame ones, with some missing. The table has 100,000 to 110,000 clones, around nine tenths seen once. The TCR comes from a person aged 18 to 69 in good health. The genes are TRBV18 and TRBJ1-2, with unresolved D. Sample: blood. Written as DNA, the CDR3 is TGTGCCAGCTCAATAGTCCCGGCTGGAGGCTACACCTTC. Its translation: CASSIVPAGGYTF.